The following is a TCR beta chain sequence with its context. Its antigen is not identified. Sequence at one end of the junction differs from germline and may be a read error. The table came from immunoSEQ multiplex PCR; TCRdb's copy has only in-frame clones and leaves some out. The sample records some 23,000 clones, around 94% being singletons. This entry comes from a study of PD-1 blockade in classical Hodgkin lymphoma. Study-wide results and caveats: Reported baseline diversity: healthy donors highest, relapsed/refractory patients lowest. Sources of repertoire differences remain undefined, possibly disease activity or prior therapy.

Time point here: newly diagnosed, previously untreated cHL patient sample. The CDR3 spans 17 residues. Looked up from germline, CDR1 is GTSNPN and CDR2 is SVGIG (reference sequence). J is TRBJ2-2 and V is TRBV30; 11 bases are shared with TRBD2. Sequenced sample: peripheral blood mononuclear cells (PBMCs). The TCR was taken from a human donor with classical Hodgkin lymphoma. DNA of the CDR3: TGTGCCTGGGGTGTAGCGGGGGGGATTCCGAACACCGGGGAGCTGTTTTTT. It is translated as CAWGVAGGIPNTGELFF.